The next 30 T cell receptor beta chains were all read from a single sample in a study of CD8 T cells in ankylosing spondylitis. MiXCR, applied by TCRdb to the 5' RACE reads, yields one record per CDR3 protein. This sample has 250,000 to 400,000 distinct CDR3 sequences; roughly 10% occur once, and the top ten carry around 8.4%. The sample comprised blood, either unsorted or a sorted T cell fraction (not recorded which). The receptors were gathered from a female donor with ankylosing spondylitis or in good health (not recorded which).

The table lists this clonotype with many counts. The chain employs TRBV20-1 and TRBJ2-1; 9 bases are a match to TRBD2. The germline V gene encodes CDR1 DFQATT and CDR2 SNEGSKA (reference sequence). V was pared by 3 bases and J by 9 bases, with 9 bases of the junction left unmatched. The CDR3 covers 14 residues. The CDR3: CSASLAGRFGEQFF. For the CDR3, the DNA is TGCAGTGCTAGTCTAGCGGGGAGGTTCGGTGAGCAGTTCTTC.

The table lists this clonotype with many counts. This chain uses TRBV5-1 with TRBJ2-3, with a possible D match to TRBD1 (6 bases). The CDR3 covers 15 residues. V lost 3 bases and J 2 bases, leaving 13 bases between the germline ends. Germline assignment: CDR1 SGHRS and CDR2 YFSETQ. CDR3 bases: TGCGCCAGCAGCTGGGCAGGGGACCCCACAGATACGCAGTATTTT. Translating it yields CASSWAGDPTDTQYF.

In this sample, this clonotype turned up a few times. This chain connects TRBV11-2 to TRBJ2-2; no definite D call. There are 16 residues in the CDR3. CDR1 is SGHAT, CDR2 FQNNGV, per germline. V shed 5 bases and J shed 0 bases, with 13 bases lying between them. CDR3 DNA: TGTGCCAGCAGCCCCCGAACAGACTCGAACACCGGGGAGCTGTTTTTT. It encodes CASSPRTDSNTGELFF.

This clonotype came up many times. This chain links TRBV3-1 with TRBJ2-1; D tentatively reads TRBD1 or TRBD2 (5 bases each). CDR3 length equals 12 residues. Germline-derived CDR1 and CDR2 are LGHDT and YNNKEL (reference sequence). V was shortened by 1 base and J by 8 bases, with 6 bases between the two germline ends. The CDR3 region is CASSQGGYEQFF. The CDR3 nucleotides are TGTGCCAGCAGCCAAGGGGGGTATGAGCAGTTCTTC.

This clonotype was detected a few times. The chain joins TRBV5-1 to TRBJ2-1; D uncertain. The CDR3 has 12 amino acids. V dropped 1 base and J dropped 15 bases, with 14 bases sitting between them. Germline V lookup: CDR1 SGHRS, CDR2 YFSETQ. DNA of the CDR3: TGCGCCAGCAGCTTGACCGATGGTATTTGGTTCTTC. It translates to CASSLTDGIWFF.

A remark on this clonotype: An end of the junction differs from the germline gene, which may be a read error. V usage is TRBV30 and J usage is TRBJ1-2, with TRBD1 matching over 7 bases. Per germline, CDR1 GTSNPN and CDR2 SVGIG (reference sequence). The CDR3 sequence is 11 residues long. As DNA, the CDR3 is TGTGCCTGGAGTAACAGGACAGGATCGACTTTC. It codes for CAWSNRTGSTF.

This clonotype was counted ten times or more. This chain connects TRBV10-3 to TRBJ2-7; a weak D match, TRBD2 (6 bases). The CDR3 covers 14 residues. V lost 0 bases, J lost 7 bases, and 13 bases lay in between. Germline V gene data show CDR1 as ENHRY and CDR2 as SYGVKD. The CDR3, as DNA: TGTGCCATCAGTGAGTCTACTAGCCTAGGGGAGCAGTACTTC. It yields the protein CAISESTSLGEQYF.

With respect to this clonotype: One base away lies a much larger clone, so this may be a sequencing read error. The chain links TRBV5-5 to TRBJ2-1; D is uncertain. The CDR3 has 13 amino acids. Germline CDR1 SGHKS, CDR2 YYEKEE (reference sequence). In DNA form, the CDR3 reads TGTGCCAGCAGCTTAAGCGATTACAATGAGCAGTTATTC. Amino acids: CASSLSDYNEQLF.

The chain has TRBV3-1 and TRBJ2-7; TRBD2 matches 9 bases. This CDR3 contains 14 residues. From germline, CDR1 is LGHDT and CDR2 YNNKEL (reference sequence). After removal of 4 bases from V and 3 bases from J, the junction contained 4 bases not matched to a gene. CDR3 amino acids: CASSLQTSGYEQYF. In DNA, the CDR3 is TGTGCCAGCAGCCTTCAGACTAGCGGCTACGAGCAGTACTTC.

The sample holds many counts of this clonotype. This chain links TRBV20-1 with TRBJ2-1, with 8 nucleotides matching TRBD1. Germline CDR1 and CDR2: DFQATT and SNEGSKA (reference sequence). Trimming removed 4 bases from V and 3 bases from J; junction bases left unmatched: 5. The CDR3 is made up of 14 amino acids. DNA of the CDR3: TGCAGTGCTACTGACAGGGGCGGCTACAATGAGCAGTTCTTC. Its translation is CSATDRGGYNEQFF.

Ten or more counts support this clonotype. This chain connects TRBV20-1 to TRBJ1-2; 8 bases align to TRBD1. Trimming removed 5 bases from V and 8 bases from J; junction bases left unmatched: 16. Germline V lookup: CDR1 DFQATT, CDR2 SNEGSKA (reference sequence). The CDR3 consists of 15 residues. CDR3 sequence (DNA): TGCAGTGCTGTCACTATGCACCGGGACAGGCGCGGCTACACCTTC. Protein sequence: CSAVTMHRDRRGYTF.

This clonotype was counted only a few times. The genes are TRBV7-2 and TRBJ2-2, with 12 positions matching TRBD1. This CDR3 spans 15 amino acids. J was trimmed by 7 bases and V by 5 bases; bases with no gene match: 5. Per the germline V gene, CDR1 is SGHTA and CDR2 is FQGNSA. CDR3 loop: CASSMGQGAFGELFF. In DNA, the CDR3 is TGTGCCAGCAGCATGGGACAGGGGGCGTTCGGGGAGCTGTTTTTT. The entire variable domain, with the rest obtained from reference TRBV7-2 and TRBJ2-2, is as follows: GAGVSQSPSNKVTEKGKDVELRCDPISGHTALYWYRQSLGQGLEFLIYFQGNSAPDKSGLPSDRFSAERTGGSVSTLTIQRTQQEDSAVYLCASSMGQGAFGELFFGEGSRLTVL.

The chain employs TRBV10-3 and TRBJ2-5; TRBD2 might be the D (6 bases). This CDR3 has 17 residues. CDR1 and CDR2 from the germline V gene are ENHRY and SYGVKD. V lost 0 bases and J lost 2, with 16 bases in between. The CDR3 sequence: CAISESVGAGPQETQYF. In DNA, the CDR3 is TGTGCCATCAGTGAGTCGGTGGGTGCGGGACCTCAAGAGACCCAGTACTTC.

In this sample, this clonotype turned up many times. The CDR3 here is CASSYSGGAISTDTQYF. The CDR3 region has the DNA TGTGCCAGCAGTTACTCTGGGGGGGCGATCTCAACCGATACGCAGTATTTT. The chain joins TRBV6-5 to TRBJ2-3; maybe TRBD2 (7 bases). This CDR3 has 17 residues. From germline, CDR1 is MNHEY and CDR2 SVGAGI. Trimming removed 0 bases from V and 6 bases from J, with 19 bases in between.

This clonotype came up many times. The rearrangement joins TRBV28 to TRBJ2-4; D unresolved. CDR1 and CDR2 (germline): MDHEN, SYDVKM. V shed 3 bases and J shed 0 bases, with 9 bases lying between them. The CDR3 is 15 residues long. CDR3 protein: CASSFFTLAKNIQYF. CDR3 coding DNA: TGTGCCAGCAGTTTTTTTACTCTAGCCAAAAACATTCAGTACTTC.

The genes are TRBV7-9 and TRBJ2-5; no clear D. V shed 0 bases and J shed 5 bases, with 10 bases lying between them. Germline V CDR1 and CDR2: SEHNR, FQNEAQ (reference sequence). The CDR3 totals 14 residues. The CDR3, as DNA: TGTGCCAGCAGCTTAGCTGGTCGTTTGGAGACCCAGTACTTC. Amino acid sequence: CASSLAGRLETQYF.

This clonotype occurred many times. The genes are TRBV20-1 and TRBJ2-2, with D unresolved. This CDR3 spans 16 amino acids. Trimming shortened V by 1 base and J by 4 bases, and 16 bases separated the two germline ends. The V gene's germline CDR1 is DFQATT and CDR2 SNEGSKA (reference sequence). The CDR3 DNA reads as TGCAGTGCTAGAGCCGGCAGCCTGCGAGGCACCGGGGAGCTGTTTTTT. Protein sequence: CSARAGSLRGTGELFF.

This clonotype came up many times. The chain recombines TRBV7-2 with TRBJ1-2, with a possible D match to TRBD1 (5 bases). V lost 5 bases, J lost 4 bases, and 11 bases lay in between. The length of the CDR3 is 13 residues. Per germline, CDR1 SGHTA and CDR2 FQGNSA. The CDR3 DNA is TGTGCCAGCAGCGCCACGGGGCCCTATGGCTACACCTTC. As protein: CASSATGPYGYTF.

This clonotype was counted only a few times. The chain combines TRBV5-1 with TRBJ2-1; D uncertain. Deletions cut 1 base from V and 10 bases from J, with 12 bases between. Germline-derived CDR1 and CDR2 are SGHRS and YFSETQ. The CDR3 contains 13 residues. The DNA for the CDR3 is TGCGCCAGCAGCTTGCGGCCATTTGGGGAGCAGTTCTTC. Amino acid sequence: CASSLRPFGEQFF.

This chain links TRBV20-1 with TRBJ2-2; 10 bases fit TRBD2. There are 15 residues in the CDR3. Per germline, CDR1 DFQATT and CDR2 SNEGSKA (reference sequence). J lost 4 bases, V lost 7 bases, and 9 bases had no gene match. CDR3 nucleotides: TGCAGTGATACCAGCGGGGGGGCCGTCACCGGGGAGCTGTTTTTT. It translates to CSDTSGGAVTGELFF.

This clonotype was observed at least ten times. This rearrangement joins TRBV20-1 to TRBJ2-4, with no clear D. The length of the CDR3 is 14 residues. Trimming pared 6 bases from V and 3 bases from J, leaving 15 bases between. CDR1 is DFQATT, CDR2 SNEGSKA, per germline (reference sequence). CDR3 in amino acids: CSAPTLGNKNIQYF. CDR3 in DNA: TGCAGTGCGCCGACCCTAGGGAACAAAAACATTCAGTACTTC.

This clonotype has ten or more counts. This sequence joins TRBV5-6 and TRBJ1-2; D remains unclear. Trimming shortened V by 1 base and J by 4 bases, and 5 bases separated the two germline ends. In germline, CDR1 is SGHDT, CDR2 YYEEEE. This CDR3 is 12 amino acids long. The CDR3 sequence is CASSLPSYGYTF. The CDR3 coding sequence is TGTGCCAGCAGCTTGCCCAGCTATGGCTACACCTTC.

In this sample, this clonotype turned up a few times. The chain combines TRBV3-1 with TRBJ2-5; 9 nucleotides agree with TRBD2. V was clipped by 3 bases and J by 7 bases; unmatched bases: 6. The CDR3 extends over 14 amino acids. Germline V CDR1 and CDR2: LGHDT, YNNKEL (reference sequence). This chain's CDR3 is CASSQGLAKGTQYF. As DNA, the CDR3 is TGTGCCAGCAGCCAGGGACTAGCAAAGGGGACCCAGTACTTC.

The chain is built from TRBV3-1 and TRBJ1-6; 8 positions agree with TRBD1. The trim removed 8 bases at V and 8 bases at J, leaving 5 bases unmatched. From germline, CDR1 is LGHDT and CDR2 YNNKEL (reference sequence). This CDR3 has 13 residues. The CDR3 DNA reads TGTGCCAGCGGAGACAGGGGTTATTCACCCCTCCACTTT. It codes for CASGDRGYSPLHF.

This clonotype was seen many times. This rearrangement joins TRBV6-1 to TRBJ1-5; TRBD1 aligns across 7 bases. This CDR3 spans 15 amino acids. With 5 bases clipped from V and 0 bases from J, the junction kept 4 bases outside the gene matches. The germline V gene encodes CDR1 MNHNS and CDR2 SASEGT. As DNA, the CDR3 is TGTGCCAGCAGTCAGACAGGGCCTAGCAATCAGCCCCAGCATTTT. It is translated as CASSQTGPSNQPQHF.

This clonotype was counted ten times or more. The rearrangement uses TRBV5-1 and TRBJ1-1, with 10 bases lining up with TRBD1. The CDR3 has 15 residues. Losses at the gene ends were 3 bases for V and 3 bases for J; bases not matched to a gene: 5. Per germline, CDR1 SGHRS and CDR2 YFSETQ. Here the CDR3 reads CASSWDRGAYTEAFF. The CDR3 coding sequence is TGCGCCAGCAGCTGGGACAGGGGCGCGTACACTGAAGCTTTCTTT.

The CDR3 region is CASRAVLSSYEQYF. The CDR3 DNA follows: TGTGCCAGTCGAGCAGTTTTAAGCTCCTACGAGCAGTACTTC. V is TRBV6-1 and J is TRBJ2-7; D call uncertain. CDR1 is MNHNS, CDR2 SASEGT, per germline. Trimming pared 9 bases from V and 0 bases from J, leaving 15 bases between. This CDR3 has 14 amino acids.

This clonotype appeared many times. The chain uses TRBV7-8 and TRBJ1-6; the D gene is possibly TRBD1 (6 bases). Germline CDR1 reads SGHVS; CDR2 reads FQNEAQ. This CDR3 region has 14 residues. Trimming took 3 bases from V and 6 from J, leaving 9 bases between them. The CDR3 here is CASSLGHSNSPLHF. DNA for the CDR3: TGTGCCAGCAGCTTGGGACATTCTAATTCACCCCTCCACTTT.

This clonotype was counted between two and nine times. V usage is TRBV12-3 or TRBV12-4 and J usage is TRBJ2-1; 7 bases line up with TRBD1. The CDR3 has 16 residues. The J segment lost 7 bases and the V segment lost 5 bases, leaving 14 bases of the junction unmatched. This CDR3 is CASSPTGTAGLNEQFF. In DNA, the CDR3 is TGTGCCAGCAGTCCAACCGGGACAGCAGGATTAAATGAGCAGTTCTTC.

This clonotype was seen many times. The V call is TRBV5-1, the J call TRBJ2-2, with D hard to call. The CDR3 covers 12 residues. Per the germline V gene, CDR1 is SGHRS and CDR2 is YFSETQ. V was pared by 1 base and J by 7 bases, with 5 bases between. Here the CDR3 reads CASSLTNGELFF. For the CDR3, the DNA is TGCGCCAGCAGCTTGACCAACGGGGAGCTGTTTTTT.